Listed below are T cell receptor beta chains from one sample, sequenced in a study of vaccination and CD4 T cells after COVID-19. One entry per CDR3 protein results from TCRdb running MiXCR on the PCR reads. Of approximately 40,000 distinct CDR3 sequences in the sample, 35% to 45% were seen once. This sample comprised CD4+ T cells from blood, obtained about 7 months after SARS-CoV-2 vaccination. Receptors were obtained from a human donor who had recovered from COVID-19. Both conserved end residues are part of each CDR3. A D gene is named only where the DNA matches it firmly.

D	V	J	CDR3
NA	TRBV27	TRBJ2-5	CASRDWEETQYF
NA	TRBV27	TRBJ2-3	CASSSLDLDTQYF
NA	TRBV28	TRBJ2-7	CASTGPNPSYEQYF
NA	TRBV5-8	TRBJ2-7	CASSFGGTDPYEQYF
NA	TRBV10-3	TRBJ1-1	CAISLTNQNTEAFF
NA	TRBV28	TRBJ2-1	CASSLGNRANEQFF
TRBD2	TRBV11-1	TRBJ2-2	CASSSDGRGTSGRRTGELFF
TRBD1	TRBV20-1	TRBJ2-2	CSAGRTGDTGELFF
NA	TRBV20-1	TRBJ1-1	CSARAGDTEAFF
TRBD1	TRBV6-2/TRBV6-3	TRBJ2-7	CASSYPDRALYEQYF
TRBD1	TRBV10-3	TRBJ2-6	CAISASDRAGANVLTF
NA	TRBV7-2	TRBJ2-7	CASSLARDYEQYF
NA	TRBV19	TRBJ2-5	CASSIGTSKETQYF
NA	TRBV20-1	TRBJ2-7	CSASTGSAYEQYF
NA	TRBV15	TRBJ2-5	CATSRDIGGHETQYF
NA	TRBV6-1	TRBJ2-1	CASSGEEGGVNNEQFF
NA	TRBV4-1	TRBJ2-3	CASGQDNRGHTDTQYF
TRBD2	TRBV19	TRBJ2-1	CASSPGTSGRLYNEQFF
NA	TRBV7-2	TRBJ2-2	CASSFGPTGELFF
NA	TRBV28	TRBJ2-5	CASSAHSQETQYF
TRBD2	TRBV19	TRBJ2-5	CASSAGGETQYF
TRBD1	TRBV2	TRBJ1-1	CASSGQGAVAEAFF
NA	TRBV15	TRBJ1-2	CATSRDAVGGTYGYTF
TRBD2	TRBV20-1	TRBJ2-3	CSARTSGRADTQYF
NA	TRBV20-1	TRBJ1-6	CSAGPSDEISPLHF
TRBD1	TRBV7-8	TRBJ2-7	CASSFGTGDYEQYF
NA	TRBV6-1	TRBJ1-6	CASRASSGRQNSPLHF
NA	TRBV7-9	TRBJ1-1	CASSFGQLNTEAFF
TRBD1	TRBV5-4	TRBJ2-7	CASSSKSRDSPNEQYF
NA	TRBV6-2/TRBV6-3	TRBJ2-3	CASSYSYDGPGSTDTQYF
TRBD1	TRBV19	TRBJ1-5	CATRTGGRDGQPQHF
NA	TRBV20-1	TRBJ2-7	CSASGGRAYEQYF
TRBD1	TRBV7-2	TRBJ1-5	CASSPTGDQPQHF
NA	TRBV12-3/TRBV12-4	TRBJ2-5	CASSDRDHQETQYF
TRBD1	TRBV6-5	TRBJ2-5	CASSYGVGTGETQYF
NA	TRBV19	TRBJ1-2	CASSPWDRLGDGYTF
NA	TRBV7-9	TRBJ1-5	CASSYHTTSIRNQPQHF
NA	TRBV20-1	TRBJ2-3	CSASWGEWYTDTQYF
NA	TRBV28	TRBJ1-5	CASTPPGGQPQHF
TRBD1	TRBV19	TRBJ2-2	CASKGQGAYTGELFF
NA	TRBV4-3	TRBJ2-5	CASSQEDGARETQYF
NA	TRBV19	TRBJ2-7	CASSIKRTFVRGEQYF
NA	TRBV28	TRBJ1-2	CASSYGQRGDYGYTF
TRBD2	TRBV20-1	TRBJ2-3	CSARGTSGTSTDTQYF
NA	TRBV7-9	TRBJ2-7	CASSLDAGTLSYEQYF
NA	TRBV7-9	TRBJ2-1	CASSARTLGDEQFF
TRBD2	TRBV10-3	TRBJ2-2	CAISESTSGFHTGELFF
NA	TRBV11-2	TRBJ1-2	CAKLGGGDNYGYTF
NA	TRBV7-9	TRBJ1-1	CASSFWTEAFF
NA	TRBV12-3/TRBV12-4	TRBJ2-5	CASSFLPGYQETQYF
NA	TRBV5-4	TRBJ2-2	CASSQTTTNTGELFF
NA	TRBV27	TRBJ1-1	CARRMGGARTTEAFF
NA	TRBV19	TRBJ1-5	CASSENQARFTQPQHF
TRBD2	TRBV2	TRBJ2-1	CASTSTGLAGNEQFF
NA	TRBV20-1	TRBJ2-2	CSASVAGVGTGELFF
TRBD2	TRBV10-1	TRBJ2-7	CATPKRDLSYEQYF
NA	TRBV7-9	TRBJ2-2	CASSLVSGQTNTGELFF
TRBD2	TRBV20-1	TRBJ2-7	CSAGLPLADHYEQYF
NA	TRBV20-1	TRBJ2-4	CSARDRAGAKNIQYF
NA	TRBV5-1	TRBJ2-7	CASSLVWSYEQYF